This T cell receptor (beta chain) emerged from a study of human thymus T cells. Worth noting for this clone: What it binds is not known.

Assay used: immunoSEQ multiplex PCR; TCRdb lists only in-frame clones, some missing. The repertoire holds 45,000 to 75,000 clones, with approximately 93% as singletons. With V trimmed by 0 bases and J by 4 bases, 8 bases remained unmatched. The germline V gene has CDR1 MGHRA and CDR2 YSYEKL. The CDR3 covers 18 residues. Findings of the study overall: Blood and thymic repertoires both appeared biased in V and J gene usage.

All available leukocytes, rather than a set cell count, yielded the blood DNA. The sequence was collected from a boy younger than two with a congenital heart defect but otherwise immunologically healthy. J is TRBJ2-1 and V is TRBV4-1; 11 bases fit TRBD2. Sequencing was performed on blood. This CDR3 reads CASSQDLAGGSPYNEQFF. The DNA for the CDR3 is TGCGCCAGCAGCCAAGATCTAGCGGGAGGCTCCCCATACAATGAGCAGTTCTTC.